This TCR beta chain is from a study of T cells in localized non-small cell lung cancer. General study points: A median about 62 of the top 100 tumor clones appeared in adjacent lung. Uninvolved adjacent lung showed the highest T cell clonality, exceeding tumor.

The trim removed 6 bases at V and 4 bases at J, leaving 7 bases unmatched. This CDR3 region has 16 residues. The V gene's germline CDR1 is SNHLY and CDR2 FYNNEI. For this clone: Its antigen is unknown.

Libraries were prepared by immunoSEQ multiplex PCR; TCRdb keeps only in-frame clonotypes and omits some of them. The sample includes about 40,000 clones, approximately 83% of them seen just once. V and J are TRBV2 and TRBJ2-6, with 9 bases identical to TRBD1. This TCR derives from a man aged 35-75 years with stage I lung adenocarcinoma. The sequences come from peripheral blood, collected before any cancer treatment. The CDR3 here is CASRGTGPEGANVLTF. DNA for the CDR3: TGTGCCAGCAGGGGGACAGGGCCCGAAGGGGCCAACGTCCTGACTTTC.